Below are 8 T cell receptor beta chains sequenced from a single sample in a study of control samples from healthy donors and cancer patients. TCRdb's table, derived via immunoSEQ multiplex PCR, lists solely in-frame clones and lacks some. Among about 120,000 clones listed, approximately 88% were seen once. The sequenced sample consisted of blood. The receptor source for this set is a man aged 35 to 55 in good health.

The chain couples TRBV15 to TRBJ1-1; possible D gene TRBD1, 6 bases. Trimming removed 2 bases at V and 0 bases at J, with 10 bases between. Germline V gives CDR1 LNHNV, CDR2 YYDKDF (reference sequence). The CDR3 consists of 15 residues. For the CDR3, the DNA is TGTGCCACCAGCAGAAGACAGGTTGTGAACACTGAAGCTTTCTTT. Encoded protein: CATSRRQVVNTEAFF.

The chain recombines TRBV7-9 with TRBJ2-5; no firm D call. With 3 bases removed from V and 5 bases from J, the gap between germline ends came to 13 bases. This CDR3 contains 14 residues. Looked up from germline, CDR1 is SEHNR and CDR2 is FQNEAQ (reference sequence). In DNA, the CDR3 is TGTGCCAGCAGCTTCCCGGTGGTTCCCGAGACCCAGTACTTC. Translated: CASSFPVVPETQYF.

The V and J genes are TRBV5-1 and TRBJ1-5; D remains ambiguous. Looked up from germline, CDR1 is SGHRS and CDR2 is YFSETQ. V lost 2 bases to trimming and J lost 4 bases, with 13 bases between them. The CDR3 runs 15 residues. The CDR3 reads CASSFSPGSNQPQHF. The CDR3 bases are TGCGCCAGCAGCTTTAGCCCGGGGAGTAATCAGCCCCAGCATTTT.

This clone was recorded once. The chain employs TRBV19 and TRBJ2-1, with D perhaps matching TRBD1 (6 bases). The CDR3 has 14 residues. The germline gives CDR1 LNHDA, CDR2 SQIVND (reference sequence). The V gene lost 9 bases and the J gene lost 5 bases, with 17 bases spanning the gap. CDR3 protein: CASQTGEYHNEQFF. The CDR3 DNA follows: TGTGCCAGCCAGACAGGCGAGTATCACAATGAGCAGTTCTTC.

This clone was seen a few times. The rearrangement uses TRBV4-1 and TRBJ2-7; TRBD2 matches 8 bases. V shed 6 bases, J shed 4 bases, and the junction held 8 bases outside the gene matches. The CDR3 has 14 residues. Germline CDR1 is MGHRA and CDR2 is YSYEKL. The CDR3 bases are TGCGCCAGCAGTCGGACTAGCAGCAGGTACGAGCAGTACTTC. Its translation: CASSRTSSRYEQYF.

The chain has TRBV2 and TRBJ2-7; D perhaps matches TRBD1 (6 bases). Between the trimmed V and J ends, which lost 5 bases and 2 bases, there was a span of 13 bases. This CDR3 contains 14 residues. The germline V gene has CDR1 SNHLY and CDR2 FYNNEI. CDR3 DNA sequence: TGTGCCAGCAGTCTAAGGGGACAAACCTACGAGCAGTACTTC. It translates to CASSLRGQTYEQYF.

The rearrangement uses TRBV2 and TRBJ1-6; D ambiguous. The ends were cut back, 3 bases at V and 7 bases at J, with 10 bases in the middle. CDR3 length equals 14 residues. CDR1 and CDR2 (germline): SNHLY, FYNNEI. For the CDR3, the DNA is TGTGCCAGCAGTGATGGCAGAACGAATTCACCCCTCCACTTT. Protein product: CASSDGRTNSPLHF. Variable domain in full (rest from reference TRBV2 and TRBJ1-6): EPEVTQTPSHQVTQMGQEVILRCVPISNHLYFYWYRQILGQKVEFLVSFYNNEISEKSEIFDDQFSVERPDGSNFTLKIRSTKLEDSAMYFCASSDGRTNSPLHFGNGTRLTVT.

The chain is built from TRBV24-1 and TRBJ1-2; D is perhaps TRBD1 (6 bases). This CDR3 comprises 13 residues. The germline V gene encodes CDR1 KGHDR and CDR2 SFDVKD. V was clipped by 3 bases and J by 4 bases, with 8 bases between them. CDR3 DNA sequence: TGTGCCACCAGTGATAGAGGGGGCTATGGCTACACCTTC. Its translation is CATSDRGGYGYTF.